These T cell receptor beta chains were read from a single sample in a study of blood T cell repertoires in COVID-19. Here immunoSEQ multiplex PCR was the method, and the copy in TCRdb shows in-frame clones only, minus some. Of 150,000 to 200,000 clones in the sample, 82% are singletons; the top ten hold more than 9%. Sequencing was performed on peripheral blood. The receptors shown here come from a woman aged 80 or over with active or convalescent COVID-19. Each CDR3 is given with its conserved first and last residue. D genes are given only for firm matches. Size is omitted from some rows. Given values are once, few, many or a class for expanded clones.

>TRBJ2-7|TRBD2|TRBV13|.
CASSFLAGGSYEQYF
TGTGCCAGCAGCTTCTTAGCGGGAGGCTCCTACGAGCAGTACTTC
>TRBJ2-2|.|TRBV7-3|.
CASSSTVLGELFF
TGTGCCAGCAGCTCTACGGTTCTCGGGGAGCTGTTTTTT
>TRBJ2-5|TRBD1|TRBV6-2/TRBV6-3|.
CASSYPTGGGETQYF
TGTGCCAGCAGTTACCCTACAGGGGGCGGCGAGACCCAGTACTTC
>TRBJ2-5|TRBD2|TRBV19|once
CASSGAGTSEETQYF
TGTGCCAGTAGTGGGGCCGGGACTAGCGAAGAGACCCAGTACTTC
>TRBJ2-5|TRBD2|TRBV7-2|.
CASSFQTSGTQTQYF
TGTGCCAGCAGCTTCCAGACTAGCGGGACCCAGACCCAGTACTTC
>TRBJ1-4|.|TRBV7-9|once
CASSLSATNEKLFF
TGTGCCAGCAGCTTAAGCGCAACTAATGAAAAACTGTTTTTT
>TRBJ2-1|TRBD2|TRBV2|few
CASSGTSGLWEGNEQFF
TGTGCCAGCAGCGGGACTAGCGGGCTGTGGGAAGGGAATGAGCAGTTCTTC
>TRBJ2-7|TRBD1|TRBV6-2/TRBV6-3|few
CASSYPGQGTFSYEQYF
TGTGCCAGCAGTTACCCGGGACAGGGGACCTTCTCCTACGAGCAGTACTTC
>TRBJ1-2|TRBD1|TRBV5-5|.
CASSPQGAELGYTF
TGTGCCAGCAGCCCACAGGGGGCCGAATTAGGCTACACCTTC
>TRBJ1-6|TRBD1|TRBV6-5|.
CASITSTGIGSPLHF
TGTGCCAGCATTACTTCGACAGGGATCGGTTCACCCCTCCACTTT
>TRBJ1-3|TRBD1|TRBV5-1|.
CASSLVQGADTIYF
TGCGCCAGCAGCTTGGTGCAGGGGGCAGACACCATATATTTT
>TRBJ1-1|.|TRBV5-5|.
CASSLTTGFTEAFF
TGTGCCAGCAGCTTAACTACAGGGTTTACTGAAGCTTTCTTT
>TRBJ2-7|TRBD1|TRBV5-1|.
CASSSMGQGSYEQYF
TGCGCCAGCAGCTCCATGGGACAGGGTTCGTACGAGCAGTACTTC
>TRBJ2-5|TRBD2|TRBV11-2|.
CASSLRSSGSWGDQETQYF
TGTGCCAGCAGCCTCCGAAGTAGCGGGAGTTGGGGAGATCAAGAGACCCAGTACTTC
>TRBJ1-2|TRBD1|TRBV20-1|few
CSASRQGIGYGYTF
TGCAGTGCTAGTAGACAGGGAATAGGCTATGGCTACACCTTC